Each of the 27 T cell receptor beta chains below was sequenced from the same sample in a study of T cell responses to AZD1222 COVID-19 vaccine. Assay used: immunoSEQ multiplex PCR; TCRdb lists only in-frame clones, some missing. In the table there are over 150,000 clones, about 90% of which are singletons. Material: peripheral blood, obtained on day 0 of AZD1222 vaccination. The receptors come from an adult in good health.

The CDR3 loop is CASSFSGSYYNEQFF. For the CDR3, the DNA is TGTGCCAGCAGTTTTAGCGGGAGTTACTACAATGAGCAGTTCTTC. This chain uses TRBV28 with TRBJ2-1; TRBD2 agrees at 9 bases. The trim removed 3 bases at V and 3 bases at J, leaving 3 bases unmatched. This CDR3 comprises 15 residues. CDR1 is MDHEN, CDR2 SYDVKM, per germline.

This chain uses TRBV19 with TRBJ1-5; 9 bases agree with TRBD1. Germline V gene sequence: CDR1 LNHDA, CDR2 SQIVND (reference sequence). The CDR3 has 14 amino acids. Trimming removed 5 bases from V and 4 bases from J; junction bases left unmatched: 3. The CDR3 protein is CASSSGTGNQPQHF. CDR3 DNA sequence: TGTGCCAGTAGTTCCGGGACAGGGAATCAGCCCCAGCATTTT.

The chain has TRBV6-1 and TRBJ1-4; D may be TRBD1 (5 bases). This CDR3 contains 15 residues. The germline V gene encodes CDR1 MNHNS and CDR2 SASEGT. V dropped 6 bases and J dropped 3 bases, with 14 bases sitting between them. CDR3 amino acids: CASRYQGSANEKLFF. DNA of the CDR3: TGTGCCAGCAGATATCAGGGTTCAGCTAATGAAAAACTGTTTTTT.

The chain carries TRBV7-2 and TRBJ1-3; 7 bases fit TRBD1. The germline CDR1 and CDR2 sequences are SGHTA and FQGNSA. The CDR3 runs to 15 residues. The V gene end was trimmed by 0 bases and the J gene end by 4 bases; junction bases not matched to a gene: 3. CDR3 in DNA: TGTGCCAGCAGCTTAGCGACAGGGTCCGGAAACACCATATATTTT. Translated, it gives CASSLATGSGNTIYF.

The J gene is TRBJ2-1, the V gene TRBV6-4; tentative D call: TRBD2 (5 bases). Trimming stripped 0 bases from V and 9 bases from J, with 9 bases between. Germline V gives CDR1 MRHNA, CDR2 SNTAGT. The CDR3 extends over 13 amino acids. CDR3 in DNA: TGTGCCAGCAGTGACTCAGAGCGGACTGAGCAGTTCTTC. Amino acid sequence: CASSDSERTEQFF.

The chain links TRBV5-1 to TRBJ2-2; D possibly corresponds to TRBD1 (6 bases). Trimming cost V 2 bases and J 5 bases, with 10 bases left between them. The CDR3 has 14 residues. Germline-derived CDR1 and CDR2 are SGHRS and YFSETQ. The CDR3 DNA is TGCGCCAGCAGCTTTGGCAGGGGAACCGGGGAGCTGTTTTTT. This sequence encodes CASSFGRGTGELFF.

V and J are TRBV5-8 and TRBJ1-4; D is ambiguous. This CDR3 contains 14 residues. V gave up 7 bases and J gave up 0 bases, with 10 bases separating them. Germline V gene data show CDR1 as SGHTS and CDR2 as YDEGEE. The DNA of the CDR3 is TGTGCCAGCCTACTGCGCGCAACTAATGAAAAACTGTTTTTT. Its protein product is CASLLRATNEKLFF.

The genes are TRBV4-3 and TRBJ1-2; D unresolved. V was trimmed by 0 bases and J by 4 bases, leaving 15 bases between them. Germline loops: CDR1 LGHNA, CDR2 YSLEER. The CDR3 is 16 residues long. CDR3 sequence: CASSQDRTRVSYGYTF. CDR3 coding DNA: TGCGCCAGCAGCCAAGATAGGACGAGGGTTAGCTATGGCTACACCTTC.

The CDR3 loop is CASSYQEGGQNIQYF. The CDR3, as DNA: TGTGCCAGCAGTTACCAAGAAGGGGGCCAAAACATTCAGTACTTC. The chain recombines TRBV6-5 with TRBJ2-4; 7 bases line up with TRBD1. CDR3 size: 15 residues. Germline loops: CDR1 MNHEY, CDR2 SVGAGI. Trimming removed 2 bases from V and 5 bases from J; junction bases left unmatched: 6.

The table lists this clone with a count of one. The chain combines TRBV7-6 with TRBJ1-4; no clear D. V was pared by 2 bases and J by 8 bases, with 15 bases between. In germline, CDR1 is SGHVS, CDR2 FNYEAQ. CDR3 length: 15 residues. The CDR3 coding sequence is TGTGCCAGCAGCTTATCGGGTCTTCCCGGGGAAAAACTGTTTTTT. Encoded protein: CASSLSGLPGEKLFF.

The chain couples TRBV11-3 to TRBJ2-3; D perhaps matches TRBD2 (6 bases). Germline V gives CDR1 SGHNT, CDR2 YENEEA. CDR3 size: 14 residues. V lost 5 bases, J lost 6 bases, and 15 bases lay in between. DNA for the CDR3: TGTGCCAGCAGCCGGACTAATTATGGGGATACGCAGTATTTT. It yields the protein CASSRTNYGDTQYF. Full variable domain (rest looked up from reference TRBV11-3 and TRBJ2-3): EAGVVQSPRYKIIEKKQPVAFWCNPISGHNTLYWYLQNLGQGPELLIRYENEEAVDDSQLPKDRFSAERLKGVDSTLKIQPAELGDSAVYLCASSRTNYGDTQYFGPGTRLTVL.

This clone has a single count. CDR3 DNA sequence: TGCGCCAGCAGCCAGCCGACCGATGCCTACGAGCAGTACTTC. Amino acid sequence: CASSQPTDAYEQYF. This chain links TRBV4-1 with TRBJ2-7; no clear D gene. V lost 3 bases and J lost 2, with 11 bases in between. Germline V CDR1 and CDR2: MGHRA, YSYEKL. The CDR3 is 14 amino acids.

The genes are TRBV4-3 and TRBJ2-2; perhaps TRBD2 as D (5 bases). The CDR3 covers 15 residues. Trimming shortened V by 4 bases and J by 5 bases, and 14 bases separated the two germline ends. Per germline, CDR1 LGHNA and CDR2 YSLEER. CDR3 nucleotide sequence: TGCGCCAGCAGCCCTGGACTTTTGAGGACCGGGGAGCTGTTTTTT. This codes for CASSPGLLRTGELFF.

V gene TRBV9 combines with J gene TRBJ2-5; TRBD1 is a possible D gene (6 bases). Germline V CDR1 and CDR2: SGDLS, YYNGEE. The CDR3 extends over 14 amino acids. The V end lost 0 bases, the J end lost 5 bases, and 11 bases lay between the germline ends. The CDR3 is CASSVDRAMETQYF. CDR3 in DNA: TGTGCCAGCAGCGTAGACAGGGCTATGGAGACCCAGTACTTC.

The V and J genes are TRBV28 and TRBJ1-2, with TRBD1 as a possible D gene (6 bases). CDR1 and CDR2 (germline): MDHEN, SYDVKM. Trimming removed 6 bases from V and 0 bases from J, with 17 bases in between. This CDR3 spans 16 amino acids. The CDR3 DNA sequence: TGTGCCAGCAGCCTGGTCGGGGGGGGCCCTAACTATGGCTACACCTTC. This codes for CASSLVGGGPNYGYTF.

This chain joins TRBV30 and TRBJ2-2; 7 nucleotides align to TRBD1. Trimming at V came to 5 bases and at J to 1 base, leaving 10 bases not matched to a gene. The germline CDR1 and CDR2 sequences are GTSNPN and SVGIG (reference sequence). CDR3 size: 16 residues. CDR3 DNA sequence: TGTGCCTGGTTAGATAAGGACAGGTTGAACACCGGGGAGCTGTTTTTT. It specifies CAWLDKDRLNTGELFF.

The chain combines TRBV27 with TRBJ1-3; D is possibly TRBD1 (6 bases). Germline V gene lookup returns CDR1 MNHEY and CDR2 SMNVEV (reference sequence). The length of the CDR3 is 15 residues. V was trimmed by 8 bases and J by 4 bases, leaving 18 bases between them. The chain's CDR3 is CASRAYRESGNTIYF. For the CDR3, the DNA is TGTGCCAGCCGAGCTTACAGGGAGTCAGGAAACACCATATATTTT.

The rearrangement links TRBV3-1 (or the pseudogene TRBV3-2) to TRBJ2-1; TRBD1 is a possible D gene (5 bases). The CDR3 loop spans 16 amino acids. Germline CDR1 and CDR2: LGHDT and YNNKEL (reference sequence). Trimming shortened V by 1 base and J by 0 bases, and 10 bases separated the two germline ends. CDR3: CASSQVGLSSYNEQFF. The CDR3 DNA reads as TGTGCCAGCAGCCAAGTGGGGCTGAGCTCCTACAATGAGCAGTTCTTC.

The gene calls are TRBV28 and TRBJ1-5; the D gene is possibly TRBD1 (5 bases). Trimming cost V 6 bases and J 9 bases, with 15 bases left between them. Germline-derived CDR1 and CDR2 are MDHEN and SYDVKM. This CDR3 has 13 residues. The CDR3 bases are TGTGCCAGCAGCGGGGGGTTTCAAGGGCCCCAGCATTTT. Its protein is CASSGGFQGPQHF.

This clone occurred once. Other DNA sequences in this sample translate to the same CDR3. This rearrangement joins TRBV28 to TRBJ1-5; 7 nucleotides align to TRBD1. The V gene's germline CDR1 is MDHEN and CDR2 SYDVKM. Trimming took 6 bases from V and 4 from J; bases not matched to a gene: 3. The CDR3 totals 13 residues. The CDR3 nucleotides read TGTGCCAGCAGCCGGGACAGTAATCAGCCCCAGCATTTT. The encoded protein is CASSRDSNQPQHF.

The CDR3 sequence: CASGYREGGELFF. In DNA form, the CDR3 reads TGCGCCAGCGGATACAGGGAGGGCGGGGAGCTGTTTTTT. This chain links TRBV4-1 with TRBJ2-2, with D possibly being TRBD2 (7 bases). CDR3 length: 13 amino acids. Germline lookup yields CDR1 MGHRA and CDR2 YSYEKL. V was cut by 8 bases and J by 7 bases, with 14 bases left in between.

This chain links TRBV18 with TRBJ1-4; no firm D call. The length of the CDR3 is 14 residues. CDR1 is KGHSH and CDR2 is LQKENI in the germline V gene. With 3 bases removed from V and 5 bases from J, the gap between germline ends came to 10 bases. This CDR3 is CASSPTGNNEKLFF. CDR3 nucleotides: TGTGCCAGCTCACCGACCGGGAACAATGAAAAACTGTTTTTT. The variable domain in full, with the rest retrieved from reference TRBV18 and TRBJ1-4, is NAGVMQNPRHLVRRRGQEARLRCSPMKGHSHVYWYRQLPEEGLKFMVYLQKENIIDESGMPKERFSAEFPKEGPSILRIQQVVRGDSAAYFCASSPTGNNEKLFFGSGTQLSVL.

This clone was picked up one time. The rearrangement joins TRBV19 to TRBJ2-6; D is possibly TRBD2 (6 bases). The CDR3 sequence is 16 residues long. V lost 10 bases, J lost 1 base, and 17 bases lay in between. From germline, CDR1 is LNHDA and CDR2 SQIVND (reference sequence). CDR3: CATSHTGVSGANVLTF. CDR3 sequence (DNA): TGTGCCACTTCCCACACGGGAGTTTCTGGGGCCAACGTCCTGACTTTC.

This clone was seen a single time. The CDR3 protein is CASRSWDRGHEQYF. In DNA, the CDR3 is TGTGCCAGCAGATCCTGGGACAGGGGGCACGAGCAGTACTTC. The chain uses TRBV28 and TRBJ2-7, with 12 bases fitting TRBD1. Germline V lookup: CDR1 MDHEN, CDR2 SYDVKM. The CDR3 runs 14 residues. Unmatched junction bases numbered 5, after V lost 6 bases and J lost 5 bases.

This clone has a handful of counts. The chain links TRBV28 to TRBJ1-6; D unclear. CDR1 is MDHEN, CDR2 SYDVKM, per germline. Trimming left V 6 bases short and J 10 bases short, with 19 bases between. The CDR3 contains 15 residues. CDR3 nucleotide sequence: TGTGCCAGCAGGCCTACCCAGTGGAGCTCCTCACCCCTCCACTTT. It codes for CASRPTQWSSSPLHF.

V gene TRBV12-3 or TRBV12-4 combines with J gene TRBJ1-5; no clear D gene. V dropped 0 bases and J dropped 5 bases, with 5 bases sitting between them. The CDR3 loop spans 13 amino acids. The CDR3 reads CASSLAMDQPQHF. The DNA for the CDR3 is TGTGCCAGCAGTTTAGCGATGGATCAGCCCCAGCATTTT.

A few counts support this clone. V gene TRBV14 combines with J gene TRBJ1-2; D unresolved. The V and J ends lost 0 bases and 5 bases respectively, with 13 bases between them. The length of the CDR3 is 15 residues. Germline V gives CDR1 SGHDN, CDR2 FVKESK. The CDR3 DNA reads TGTGCCAGCAGCCAAGATTATGGGTTACGTTATGGCTACACCTTC. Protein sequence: CASSQDYGLRYGYTF.